These 14 T cell receptor delta chains came from one sample sequenced in a study of Vδ1+ human thymocytes. General study results and limits: In the thymus, TRG and TRD repertoires looked highly polyclonal with Gaussian CDR3 lengths.

Sequences come from RNA converted to cDNA by reverse transcription. Pooled V-gene forward primers with one constant-region reverse primer generated the CDR3 amplicons by multiplex PCR. TCRdb re-called the multiplex PCR reads with CATT. The data show roughly 76,000 delta-chain clones, around 32% seen once. What these receptors recognize is not known. Material for sequencing was Vdelta1+ gamma-delta thymocytes from the thymus. Subset denoted: FACS-sorted CD3+ TCRalphabeta- TCRVdelta1+ TCRVdelta2- thymocytes. The receptors shown here come from a boy under two years old who had congenital heart surgery.

A remark on this clone: This sample also contains other DNA sequences that code for the same CDR3. The V and J genes are TRDV1 and TRDJ1; TRDD3 aligns across 10 bases. The CDR3 has 21 amino acids. The germline V gene encodes CDR1 TSWWSYY and CDR2 QGS. V shed 0 bases, J shed 0 bases, and the junction held 16 bases outside the gene matches. As DNA, the CDR3 is TGTGCTCTTGGGGAACTCTCCCTTCCTAGACTGGGGGATTTTTACACCGATAAACTCATCTTT. This sequence encodes CALGELSLPRLGDFYTDKLIF.

This clone was seen only a few times. The J gene is TRDJ1, the V gene TRDV1; D is unclear. This CDR3 has 15 amino acids. Germline loops: CDR1 TSWWSYY, CDR2 QGS. V was pared by 1 base and J by 2 bases, with 11 bases between. CDR3 coding DNA: TGTGCTCTTGGGGAACAATACCCTTTTACCGATAAACTCATCTTT. Translation gives CALGEQYPFTDKLIF.

The chain recombines TRDV1 with TRDJ1; 8 nucleotides match TRDD3. Germline lookup yields CDR1 TSWWSYY and CDR2 QGS. This CDR3 has 19 residues. The V and J ends lost 3 bases and 8 bases, in that order; junction bases with no gene match: 23. CDR3 bases: TGTGCTCTTGGGGAGCCCCGGTTTCTACTGGGGGGTCCAGAGTGGAAACTCATCTTT. Its protein is CALGEPRFLLGGPEWKLIF.

V usage is TRDV1 and J usage is TRDJ1, with 13 bases identical to TRDD3. The trim removed 4 bases at V and 3 bases at J, leaving 11 bases unmatched. Germline CDR1 is TSWWSYY and CDR2 is QGS. This CDR3 has 18 amino acids. The CDR3 DNA follows: TGTGCTCTTGGGGGACCACCAACTGGGGGATACGCCTCCGATAAACTCATCTTT. As protein: CALGGPPTGGYASDKLIF.

This clone was observed a few times. This chain uses TRDV1 with TRDJ1, with TRDD3 matching over 8 bases. V was clipped by 3 bases and J by 0 bases; unmatched bases: 18. Per germline, CDR1 TSWWSYY and CDR2 QGS. The CDR3 contains 20 residues. The CDR3 DNA reads TGTGCTCTTGGGGACCCCGGGGATCGGCGGGATACGGGGTACACCGATAAACTCATCTTT. Protein: CALGDPGDRRDTGYTDKLIF.

The chain recombines TRDV1 with TRDJ1; 8 bases agree with TRDD3. From germline, CDR1 is TSWWSYY and CDR2 QGS. The CDR3 length is 18 residues. J gave up 0 bases and V 3 bases, and 12 bases lay outside the gene matches. CDR3 sequence reads: CALGDCPVLGAYTDKLIF. Written as DNA, the CDR3 is TGTGCTCTTGGGGATTGTCCGGTACTGGGGGCTTACACCGATAAACTCATCTTT.

This clone came up a few times. This chain joins TRDV1 and TRDJ1; D may be TRDD2 or TRDD3 (5 bases each). Trimming removed 5 bases at V and 0 bases at J, with 19 bases between. The CDR3 sequence is 17 residues long. Germline CDR1 is TSWWSYY and CDR2 is QGS. The DNA for the CDR3 is TGTGCTCTTGGGCTTCCCCAGGTTGGGGAGTACACCGATAAACTCATCTTT. Protein: CALGLPQVGEYTDKLIF.

J is TRDJ1 and V is TRDV1; D not resolved. Germline V gene sequence: CDR1 TSWWSYY, CDR2 QGS. V gave up 2 bases and J gave up 3 bases, with 16 bases separating them. The CDR3 runs 16 residues. The CDR3 is CALGEFKRWYPDKLIF. The CDR3 DNA is TGTGCTCTTGGGGAATTTAAGCGTTGGTACCCCGATAAACTCATCTTT.

The chain employs TRDV1 and TRDJ1; tentatively, D is TRDD3 (6 bases). CDR3 length: 14 residues. V lost 2 bases, J lost 8 bases, and 15 bases lay in between. Germline values: CDR1 TSWWSYY, CDR2 QGS. The CDR3 DNA sequence: TGTGCTCTTGGGGAAGTGGGGATCGCCCCAAAACTCATCTTT. Residues: CALGEVGIAPKLIF.

With respect to this clone: This sample includes further DNA sequences coding for the same CDR3. This chain links TRDV1 with TRDJ1; 7 bases fit TRDD3. The trim removed 5 bases at V and 0 bases at J, leaving 12 bases unmatched. From germline, CDR1 is TSWWSYY and CDR2 QGS. This CDR3 is 17 amino acids long. CDR3 residues: CALGFDWGIPYTDKLIF. The CDR3 DNA is TGTGCTCTTGGGTTCGACTGGGGTATTCCGTACACCGATAAACTCATCTTT.

This clone occurred a few times. V gene TRDV1 combines with J gene TRDJ1; 7 bases fit TRDD3. Trimming at V came to 3 bases and at J to 7 bases, leaving 17 bases not matched to a gene. Germline V gives CDR1 TSWWSYY, CDR2 QGS. The CDR3 is 17 residues long. This CDR3 reads CALGEIGGYELGRKLIF. The CDR3 DNA reads TGTGCTCTTGGGGAGATTGGTGGGTACGAACTGGGGCGTAAACTCATCTTT.

This chain joins TRDV1 and TRDJ1; possible D gene TRDD3, 5 bases. This CDR3 region has 14 residues. V was cut by 2 bases and J by 0 bases, with 7 bases left in between. Germline V gene lookup returns CDR1 TSWWSYY and CDR2 QGS. Here the CDR3 reads CALGEDTYTDKLIF. In DNA form, the CDR3 reads TGTGCTCTTGGGGAAGATACATACACCGATAAACTCATCTTT.

On this clone: A much larger clonotype is one base distant, so this may be a read error. The rearrangement links TRDV2 to TRDJ1; D is tentatively TRDD1 or TRDD3 (5 bases each). There are 21 residues in the CDR3. The germline V gene has CDR1 GEAIGNYY and CDR2 EKD. Trimming took off 1 base at V and 2 bases at J, with 31 bases between the two ends. The CDR3 DNA is TGTGCCTGTGACACGTGGACGGTACTGGTGGTCAATAGGAGTCTGACCGATAAACTCATCTTT. This codes for CACDTWTVLVVNRSLTDKLIF.

The chain has TRDV1 and TRDJ1; the match to TRDD3 covers 11 bases. CDR3 length: 22 residues. Germline assignment: CDR1 TSWWSYY and CDR2 QGS. Trimming at V came to 4 bases and at J to 0 bases, leaving 22 bases not matched to a gene. CDR3 protein: CALGGLPVLGDIQGRNTDKLIF. The CDR3 nucleotides read TGTGCTCTTGGGGGTCTTCCGGTACTGGGGGATATTCAAGGCAGAAACACCGATAAACTCATCTTT.